These T cell receptor beta chains were read from a single sample in a study of blood T cell repertoires in COVID-19. TCRdb's table, derived via immunoSEQ multiplex PCR, lists solely in-frame clones and lacks some. The data contain 250,000 to 300,000 clones, approximately 91% of them singletons. The specimen sequenced was PBMCs or T cells enriched from blood (not recorded which). Every receptor here comes from a woman aged 40 to 50 with acute COVID-19. CDR3s include the opening cysteine and the closing phenylalanine or tryptophan. Each record gives: J gene, D gene, V gene, CDR3 DNA, CDR3 protein. A D gene is named only where the DNA matches it firmly.

>TRBJ2-3|TRBD2|TRBV7-8
TGTGCCAGCAGCTTGCGGGAGGTAGATACGCAGTATTTT
CASSLREVDTQYF
>TRBJ1-1|NA|TRBV29-1
TGCAGCGTAAGGGAGCCCTGGCGAGCTTTCTTT
CSVREPWRAFF
>TRBJ1-2|NA|TRBV2
TGTGCCAGCAGTGAAGCTACACCTTATGGCTACACCTTC
CASSEATPYGYTF
>TRBJ1-2|NA|TRBV4-2
TGTGCCAGCAGCCAAGATAAGGGGGAGTTAGGTGGCTACACCTTC
CASSQDKGELGGYTF
>TRBJ2-5|TRBD2|TRBV7-9
TGTGCCAGCAGCTTAGCCGGACTAGTTGGAGAGACCCAGTACTTC
CASSLAGLVGETQYF
>TRBJ1-4|TRBD1|TRBV11-2
TGTGCCAGCAGCTTGACCCAGGGGGGTGAAAAACTGTTTTTT
CASSLTQGGEKLFF
>TRBJ2-6|TRBD1|TRBV6-2/TRBV6-3
TGTGCCAGCAGCCCTCGGACAGGGTATGGGGCCAACGTCCTGACTTTC
CASSPRTGYGANVLTF
>TRBJ2-3|NA|TRBV3-1/TRBV3-2
TGTGCCAGCAGCCAGGGAATAGGGGGCACAGATACGCAGTATTTT
CASSQGIGGTDTQYF
>TRBJ2-2|NA|TRBV7-9
TGTGCCAGCAGCTTAGCGGGTGTGAGCGTTGTATCGGGCGGGGAGCTGTTTTTT
CASSLAGVSVVSGGELFF
>TRBJ1-1|NA|TRBV6-5
TGTGCCAGCACCCGAGGAACTGAAGCTTTCTTT
CASTRGTEAFF
>TRBJ2-1|TRBD2|TRBV4-2
TGTGCCAGCAGCCTTCTAGCGGGAGAGGATGAGCAGTTCTTC
CASSLLAGEDEQFF
>TRBJ2-1|NA|TRBV4-2
TGTGCCAGCAGCCAAGATAGTGGGGAGGAGCAGTTCTTC
CASSQDSGEEQFF
>TRBJ2-7|NA|TRBV14
TGTGCCAGCAGCCAAGAGGGGGGACAGTTCTACGAGCAGTACTTC
CASSQEGGQFYEQYF
>TRBJ2-1|TRBD2|TRBV3-1/TRBV3-2
TGTGCCAGCAGCCAAGACTCAGCGGGGGGGGCTCAGTTCTTC
CASSQDSAGGAQFF
>TRBJ1-6|NA|TRBV15
TGTGCCACCAGCAGCCCGGGACTCTATAATTCACCCCTCCACTTT
CATSSPGLYNSPLHF
>TRBJ1-6|TRBD1|TRBV27
TGTGCCAGCAGGAGACTCCGGGACAGGGGGATTTCACCCCTCCACTTT
CASRRLRDRGISPLHF
>TRBJ2-7|TRBD2|TRBV3-1/TRBV3-2
TGTGCCAGCAGCCAAGGACTAGCGGGAGCCCTCTCCTACGAGCAGTACTTC
CASSQGLAGALSYEQYF
>TRBJ1-6|NA|TRBV6-6
TGTGCCAGCAGTTACGGGGGGGACGGGAGAAATTCACCCCTCCACTTT
CASSYGGDGRNSPLHF
>TRBJ2-1|NA|TRBV27
TGTGCCAGCGGGGAACAGGCAACACTCGTAAATGAGCAGTTCTTC
CASGEQATLVNEQFF
>TRBJ2-1|TRBD2|TRBV19
TGTGCCAGTAGTATCGGGACTAGCGAAGTTAGTGAGCAGTTCTTC
CASSIGTSEVSEQFF
>TRBJ2-7|NA|TRBV14
TGTGCCAGCAGCCCGAGACAGGCCACCTACGAGCAGTACTTC
CASSPRQATYEQYF
>TRBJ1-1|NA|TRBV5-1
TGCGCCAGCAGCTCTGGCGGGACCGCGAACACTGAAGCTTTCTTT
CASSSGGTANTEAFF
>TRBJ2-3|NA|TRBV10-2
TGCGCCAGCAGTGAGCAGCGGACCACAGATACGCAGTATTTT
CASSEQRTTDTQYF
>TRBJ2-5|TRBD1|TRBV10-3
TGTGCCATCAGTGACCCGCAAGGGACAGAAGAGACCCAGTACTTC
CAISDPQGTEETQYF
>TRBJ1-2|NA|TRBV6-5
TGTGCCAGCAGAGACAGAATCCATGGCTACACCTTC
CASRDRIHGYTF
>TRBJ1-3|NA|TRBV2
TGTGCCAGCAGTGAAGGTCTTGGAAACACCATATATTTT
CASSEGLGNTIYF
>TRBJ1-5|TRBD1|TRBV10-3
TGTGCCATCAGCGACAGGGGAACCAATCAGCCCCAGCATTTT
CAISDRGTNQPQHF
>TRBJ2-3|NA|TRBV9
TGTGCCAGCAGTGAGAGACAGAGTACTAGCACAGATACGCAGTATTTT
CASSERQSTSTDTQYF
>TRBJ1-5|NA|TRBV15
TGTGCCACCAGCAGAGGCGGGGATCAGCCCCAGCATTTT
CATSRGGDQPQHF